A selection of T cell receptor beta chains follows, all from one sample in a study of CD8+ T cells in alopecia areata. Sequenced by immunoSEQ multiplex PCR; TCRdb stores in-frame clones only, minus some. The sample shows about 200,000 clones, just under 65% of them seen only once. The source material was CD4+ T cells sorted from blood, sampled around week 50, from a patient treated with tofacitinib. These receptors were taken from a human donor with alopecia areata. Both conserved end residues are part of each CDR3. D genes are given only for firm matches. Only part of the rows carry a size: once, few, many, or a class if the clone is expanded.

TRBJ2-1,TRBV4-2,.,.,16,CASSHPPGSSYNEQFF,TGTGCCAGCAGCCATCCCCCGGGGAGCTCCTACAATGAGCAGTTCTTC
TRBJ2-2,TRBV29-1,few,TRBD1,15,CSFTRDRKNTGELFF,TGCAGCTTCACGAGGGACAGAAAGAACACCGGGGAGCTGTTTTTT
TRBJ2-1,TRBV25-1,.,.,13,CASSGGRHNEQFF,TGTGCCAGCAGTGGAGGACGCCACAATGAGCAGTTCTTC
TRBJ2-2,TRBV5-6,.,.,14,CASSLGYGTGELFF,TGTGCCAGCAGCTTGGGGTATGGCACCGGGGAGCTGTTTTTT
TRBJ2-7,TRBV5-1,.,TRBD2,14,CASSFTGTSSEQYF,TGCGCCAGCAGCTTCACCGGGACTAGTTCCGAGCAGTACTTC
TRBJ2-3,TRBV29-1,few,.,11,CSAGFSDTQYF,TGCAGCGCTGGGTTCTCCGATACGCAGTATTTT
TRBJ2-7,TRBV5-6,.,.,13,CASSLQGNYEQYF,TGTGCCAGCAGCTTGCAGGGGAACTACGAGCAGTACTTC
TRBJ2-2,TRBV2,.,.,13,CASSDRGNGELFF,TGTGCCAGCAGTGACAGGGGTAACGGGGAGCTGTTTTTT
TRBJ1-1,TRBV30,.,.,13,CAWSARLNTEAFF,TGTGCCTGGAGTGCTCGGTTGAACACTGAAGCTTTCTTT
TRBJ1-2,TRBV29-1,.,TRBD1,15,CSVEIPGQGGYGYTF,TGCAGCGTTGAAATTCCAGGACAGGGTGGCTATGGCTACACCTTC
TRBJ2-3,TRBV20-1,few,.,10,CSARAEGQYF,TGCAGTGCTAGGGCCGAGGGGCAGTATTTT
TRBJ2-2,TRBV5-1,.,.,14,CASSLVQRTGELFF,TGCGCCAGCAGCTTGGTACAGCGGACCGGGGAGCTGTTTTTT
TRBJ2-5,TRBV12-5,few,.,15,CASGLAGVYQETQYF,TGTGCTAGTGGTTTGGCCGGGGTGTACCAAGAGACCCAGTACTTC
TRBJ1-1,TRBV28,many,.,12,CGSGPMNTEAFF,TGTGGCTCTGGCCCCATGAACACTGAAGCTTTCTTT
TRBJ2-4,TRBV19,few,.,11,CASSIGDIQYF,TGTGCCAGTAGTATCGGGGACATTCAGTACTTC
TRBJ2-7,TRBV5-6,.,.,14,CASSFEQATYEQYF,TGTGCCAGCAGCTTTGAACAGGCCACCTACGAGCAGTACTTC
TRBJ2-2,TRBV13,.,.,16,CASHRKGGPNTGELFF,TGTGCCAGCCACAGAAAAGGGGGACCGAACACCGGGGAGCTGTTTTTT
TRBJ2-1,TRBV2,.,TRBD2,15,CASRDLAGSYNEQFF,TGTGCCAGCAGGGATCTAGCGGGCTCCTACAATGAGCAGTTCTTC
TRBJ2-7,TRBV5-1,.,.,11,CASSSDKFQYF,TGCGCCAGCAGCTCAGACAAATTCCAGTACTTC
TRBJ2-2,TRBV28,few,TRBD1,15,CASSLQGALGGELFF,TGTGCCAGCAGTTTGCAGGGGGCGCTTGGCGGGGAGCTGTTTTTT
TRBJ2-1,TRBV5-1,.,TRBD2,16,CASSAMTSGAYNEQFF,TGCGCCAGCAGCGCAATGACTAGCGGGGCCTACAATGAGCAGTTCTTC
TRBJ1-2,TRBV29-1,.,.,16,CSVGGFRDTADYGYTF,TGCAGCGTTGGGGGATTCCGGGACACCGCAGACTATGGCTACACCTTC
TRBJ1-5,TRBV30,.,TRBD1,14,CAYKLDRGNQPQHF,TGTGCCTACAAGCTGGACAGGGGGAATCAGCCCCAGCATTTT
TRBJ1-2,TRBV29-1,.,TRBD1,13,CSGTRGRGYGYTF,TGCAGCGGGACCAGGGGGCGCGGCTATGGCTACACCTTC
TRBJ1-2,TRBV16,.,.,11,CASSQGLEGTF,TGTGCCAGCAGCCAGGGACTAGAGGGCACCTTC
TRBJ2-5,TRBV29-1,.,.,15,CSVATKAGPQETQYF,TGCAGCGTTGCAACGAAGGCCGGTCCCCAAGAGACCCAGTACTTC
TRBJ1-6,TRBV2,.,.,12,CASSDQGVALHF,TGTGCCAGCAGTGACCAGGGAGTAGCCCTCCACTTT
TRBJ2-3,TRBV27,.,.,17,CASSLGGLNRRTDTQYF,TGTGCCAGCAGTTTGGGCGGACTCAACCGGCGCACAGATACGCAGTATTTT
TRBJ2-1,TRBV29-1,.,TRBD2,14,CSVGGGLAYNEQFF,TGCAGCGTTGGGGGGGGACTAGCCTACAATGAGCAGTTCTTC
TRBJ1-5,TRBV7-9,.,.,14,CASSFQGIDQPQHF,TGTGCCAGCAGCTTCCAGGGAATAGATCAGCCCCAGCATTTT
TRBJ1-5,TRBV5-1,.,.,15,CASSLNGQYNQPQHF,TGCGCCAGCAGCTTGAATGGACAGTACAATCAGCCCCAGCATTTT
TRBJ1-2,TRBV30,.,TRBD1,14,CAWREGTGPYGYTF,TGTGCCTGGAGAGAAGGGACAGGGCCCTATGGCTACACCTTC
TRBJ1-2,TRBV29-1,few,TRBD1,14,CSVGGQGRGYGYTF,TGCAGCGTTGGCGGACAGGGTCGGGGCTATGGCTACACCTTC
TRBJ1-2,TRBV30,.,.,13,CAWSPNAKGGYTF,TGTGCCTGGAGCCCAAACGCTAAGGGGGGCTACACCTTC
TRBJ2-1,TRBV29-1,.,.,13,CSVEAGLRDEQFF,TGCAGCGTTGAAGCCGGGCTGAGGGATGAGCAGTTCTTC
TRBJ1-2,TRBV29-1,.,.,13,CSVGGGEGLSYTF,TGCAGCGTGGGTGGAGGAGAGGGGCTTAGCTACACCTTC
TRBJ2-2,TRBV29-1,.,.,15,CSVYDRGARAGELFF,TGCAGCGTATACGACCGGGGCGCAAGGGCCGGGGAGCTGTTTTTT
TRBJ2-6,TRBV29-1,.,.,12,CSVETTGDVLTF,TGCAGCGTTGAAACGACCGGTGACGTCCTGACTTTC
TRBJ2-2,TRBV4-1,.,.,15,CASSLREANTGELFF,TGCGCCAGCAGCCTCAGGGAAGCGAACACCGGGGAGCTGTTTTTT
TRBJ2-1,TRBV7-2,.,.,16,CASSLSSRVTYNEQFF,TGTGCCAGCAGCCTAAGTAGCAGGGTAACCTACAATGAGCAGTTCTTC
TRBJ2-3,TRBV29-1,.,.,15,CSARDFLSSTDTQYF,TGCAGCGCCAGGGACTTCCTTTCGAGCACAGATACGCAGTATTTT
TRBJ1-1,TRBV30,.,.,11,CAWSVNGEAFF,TGTGCCTGGAGTGTGAATGGAGAAGCTTTCTTT
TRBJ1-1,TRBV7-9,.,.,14,CASSSYMGGVEAFF,TGTGCCAGCAGCTCTTATATGGGAGGGGTAGAAGCTTTCTTT
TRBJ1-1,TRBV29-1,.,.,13,CSVVGIRNTEAFF,TGCAGCGTTGTCGGTATTCGGAACACTGAAGCTTTCTTT
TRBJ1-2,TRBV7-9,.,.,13,CASSSDGTYGYTF,TGTGCCAGCAGCTCGGACGGAACCTATGGCTACACCTTC
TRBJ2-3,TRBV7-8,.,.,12,CASSLGGATQYF,TGTGCCAGCAGCTTAGGGGGGGCTACGCAGTATTTT
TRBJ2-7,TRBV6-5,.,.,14,CASSGQSTSYEQYF,TGTGCCAGCAGTGGACAGTCAACCTCCTACGAGCAGTACTTC
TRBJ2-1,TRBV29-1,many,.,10,CSVGNNEQFF,TGCAGCGTTGGGAACAATGAGCAGTTCTTC
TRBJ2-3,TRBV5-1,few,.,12,CASRVQPGTQYF,TGCGCCAGCCGAGTACAACCTGGTACGCAGTATTTT
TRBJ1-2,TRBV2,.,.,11,CASSPSVGYTF,TGTGCCAGCAGTCCCTCGGTTGGCTACACCTTC
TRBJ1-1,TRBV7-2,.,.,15,CASSFRWGVDSEAFF,TGTGCCAGCAGCTTTAGGTGGGGGGTGGATTCTGAAGCTTTCTTT
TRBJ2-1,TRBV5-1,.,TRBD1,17,CASSLGPRDRGIGEQFF,TGCGCCAGCAGCTTGGGACCCCGGGACAGGGGCATCGGTGAGCAGTTCTTC
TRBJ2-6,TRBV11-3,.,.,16,CASSLGMASGANVLTF,TGTGCCAGCAGCCTAGGAATGGCTTCTGGGGCCAACGTCCTGACTTTC
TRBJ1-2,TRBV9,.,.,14,CASSFRTANYGYTF,TGTGCCAGCAGCTTTCGGACAGCTAACTATGGCTACACCTTC
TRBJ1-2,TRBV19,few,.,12,CASSARGYGYTF,TGTGCCAGTAGTGCCCGGGGCTATGGCTACACCTTC
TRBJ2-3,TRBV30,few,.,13,CAWSVWGTDTQYF,TGTGCCTGGAGCGTCTGGGGCACAGATACGCAGTATTTT
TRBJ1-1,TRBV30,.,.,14,CAWSAWRANTEAFF,TGTGCCTGGAGTGCGTGGCGGGCGAACACTGAAGCTTTCTTT
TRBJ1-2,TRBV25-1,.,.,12,CASSDRFGGYTF,TGTGCCAGCAGTGATCGTTTCGGGGGCTACACCTTC